What follows are 9 T cell receptor beta chains derived from one specimen sequenced in a study of blood T cell repertoires in COVID-19. TCRdb's table, derived via immunoSEQ multiplex PCR, lists solely in-frame clones and lacks some. The sample yields around 300,000 clones, roughly 88% seen once. Material: PBMCs or T cells enriched from blood (not recorded which). The receptors here all came from a man between 25 and 39 years old who had recovered from COVID-19.

The chain has TRBV2 and TRBJ2-6; 9 bases fit TRBD1. The germline V gene has CDR1 SNHLY and CDR2 FYNNEI. The junction had 5 bases not matched to a gene; V was cut back by 6 bases and J by 2 bases. The CDR3 runs 16 residues. The CDR3 reads CASRGQGLPGANVLTF. In nucleotides, the CDR3 is TGTGCCAGCAGGGGACAGGGACTCCCTGGGGCCAACGTCCTGACTTTC.

Written as DNA, the CDR3 is TGTGCCAGCAGTTATCCGACAGGGGCTGGCAATCAGCCCCAGCATTTT. Translating gives CASSYPTGAGNQPQHF. The chain uses TRBV28 and TRBJ1-5; 8 nucleotides align to TRBD1. The CDR3 consists of 16 residues. Germline V gene data show CDR1 as MDHEN and CDR2 as SYDVKM. Trimming removed 4 bases from V and 2 bases from J; junction bases left unmatched: 7.

The table lists this clone with a few counts. J is TRBJ1-6 and V is TRBV11-2; D is perhaps TRBD1 (5 bases). CDR3 length equals 14 residues. V lost 5 bases, J lost 9 bases, and 14 bases lay in between. Germline V lookup: CDR1 SGHAT, CDR2 FQNNGV. CDR3 residues: CASSIDVGGSPLHF. The CDR3 DNA reads as TGTGCCAGCAGCATCGACGTCGGGGGTTCACCCCTCCACTTT.

This rearrangement joins TRBV10-2 to TRBJ1-4; the match to TRBD1 covers 8 bases. J gave up 6 bases and V 4 bases, and 13 bases lay outside the gene matches. The CDR3 runs 17 residues. CDR1 is WSHSY, CDR2 SAAADI, per germline. The CDR3 protein is CASSGETPGQVDEKLFF. The CDR3, as DNA: TGCGCCAGCAGTGGAGAGACTCCGGGACAGGTTGATGAAAAACTGTTTTTT.

The rearrangement uses TRBV19 and TRBJ2-1; D perhaps matches TRBD2 (5 bases). The CDR3 extends over 14 amino acids. Germline CDR1 reads LNHDA; CDR2 reads SQIVND (reference sequence). The ends were cut back, 1 base at V and 7 bases at J, with 11 bases in the middle. The CDR3 reads CASSIAGLWNEQFF. The DNA for the CDR3 is TGTGCCAGTAGTATAGCGGGGTTGTGGAATGAGCAGTTCTTC. Together with reference TRBV19 and TRBJ2-1, the CDR3 gives the full variable domain: DGGITQSPKYLFRKEGQNVTLSCEQNLNHDAMYWYRQDPGQGLRLIYYSQIVNDFQKGDIAEGYSVSREKKESFPLTVTSAQKNPTAFYLCASSIAGLWNEQFFGPGTRLTVL.

The rearrangement uses TRBV19 and TRBJ2-7; D unclear. This CDR3 contains 14 residues. Germline CDR1 reads LNHDA; CDR2 reads SQIVND (reference sequence). With 5 bases removed from V and 3 bases from J, the gap between germline ends came to 14 bases. The chain's CDR3 is CASSATPDLYEQYF. The CDR3 DNA reads as TGTGCCAGTAGTGCGACACCTGACCTCTACGAGCAGTACTTC.

V gene TRBV19 combines with J gene TRBJ1-4; 7 nucleotides line up with TRBD1. The germline V gene has CDR1 LNHDA and CDR2 SQIVND (reference sequence). The length of the CDR3 is 15 residues. The ends lost 3 bases at V and 6 bases at J; junction bases unmatched: 7. DNA of the CDR3: TGTGCCAGTAGTATCGCAGGGGGGTCGGATGAAAAACTGTTTTTT. As protein: CASSIAGGSDEKLFF.

The genes are TRBV28 and TRBJ2-7, with 7 bases matching TRBD1. The J segment lost 2 bases and the V segment lost 3 bases, leaving 7 bases of the junction unmatched. From germline, CDR1 is MDHEN and CDR2 SYDVKM. This CDR3 has 15 amino acids. CDR3 sequence reads: CASSFFRQGAYEQYF. The CDR3 region has the DNA TGTGCCAGCAGTTTCTTCCGACAGGGAGCCTACGAGCAGTACTTC.

With respect to this clone: Distinct nucleotide sequences in the sample also encode this CDR3. This chain joins TRBV5-1 and TRBJ2-7; 8 bases fit TRBD1. Germline V gene lookup returns CDR1 SGHRS and CDR2 YFSETQ. J gave up 4 bases and V 0 bases, and 6 bases lay outside the gene matches. The CDR3 totals 15 residues. CDR3 DNA: TGCGCCAGCAGCTTGGAAGGGACAGGCGCTTACGAGCAGTACTTC. This translates into CASSLEGTGAYEQYF.